This TCR beta chain derives from a study of PD-1 blockade in classical Hodgkin lymphoma. Libraries were prepared by immunoSEQ multiplex PCR; TCRdb keeps only in-frame clonotypes and omits some of them. Counted here are nearly 25,000 clones, roughly 80% occurring once; the ten biggest clones make up nearly 8%. The CDR3 runs to 15 residues. The patients all showed relapse after autologous stem cell transplantation, while their brentuximab vedotin exposure varied. Here the sequenced sample was peripheral blood mononuclear cells (PBMCs), taken before the second cycle of nivolumab. The rearrangement links TRBV21-1 to TRBJ2-1; the table's D call, TRBD1, has no DNA check behind it. TRBV21-1 is reported as a pseudogene. The sequence was collected from a human donor with classical Hodgkin lymphoma. This CDR3 reads CASSNRGQGAIEQFF. The CDR3 coding sequence is TGTGCCAGCAGCAATAGGGGACAGGGGGCCATTGAGCAGTTCTTC.